This T cell receptor beta chain was sequenced in a study of beta chain features in type 1 diabetes listed by TCRdb under 2018. Broadly, across the study: Mean age, gender distribution, total cell number and subset yield were not different between patients and healthy donors. A total of about 110,000,000 sorted cells were examined across all samples, and a strong correlation was observed between cell number per subset and RNA yield. In the study, TCRB repertoires of sorted circulating CD4+ T cell subsets from recently diagnosed type 1 diabetes patients were compared with those of matched healthy donors. Whereas all 28 donors provided naive and central memory subsets, regulatory and stem cell-like memory subsets were isolated from just 8 patients and about 8 healthy donors.

The entire isolated RNA was reverse transcribed using the High Capacity cDNA Reverse Transcription Kit, and thus expressed TCRB transcripts were sequenced. Deep immunoSEQ sequencing was performed on naive, central memory and regulatory T cell samples, with an average of roughly 3.5 million total reads per sample. After sorted cells were lysed in RLT buffer, RNA was extracted with DNase-treated RNeasy Micro or Mini kits, with the choice depending on cell number. Each cell subset was processed on its own to prevent cross-contamination, while patient and healthy donor samples were processed together. TCRB sequences were amplified from cDNA with the immunoSEQ multiplex PCR, producing 87-bp fragments spanning the CDR3 region. Sequencing of the amplicons was done on the Illumina HiSeq platform. In the authors' own workflow: Synthetic template baselines were used to correct PCR bias computationally, reads within Hamming distance 2 were collapsed together, and singletons that could not be merged were discarded. Reads were aligned to IMGT to assign V, D and J genes, CDR3 length, and insertions or deletions at six rearrangement sites. Clonotype counts were normalized to sorted cell number within each subset before computing true diversity and Gini coefficients with the tcR R package. The overlap coefficient, calculated on TCRB nucleotide sequences, was used to measure repertoire sharing. TCRdb limited this immuneACCESS table to in-frame rearrangements with V and J called. A share of clones is missing; checked studies link under half to unresolved V genes, and the rest is unexplained. V and J calls and clone size are given by that table; D and trimming were obtained from the DNA. The sample table records roughly 180,000 clones; about 13% of these occur just once. The ten largest clones capture about 0.59% of the sample.

The CDR3, cysteine through phenylalanine, is 14 amino acids long. The retained sequence is limited to the CDR3, 42 bases, with the frame set at the first base. CDR1 LNHDA and CDR2 SQIVND were looked up in the germline V gene (reference sequence). The trim is 10 bases for V and 0 bases for J, with a gap of 13 bases between the germline ends. The table lists this clone with a count of one. Which antigen it targets is not known. Base qualities are not provided; no much larger clone lies one nucleotide away. From each donor, a single peripheral blood sample of about 116 mL on average was drawn into heparinised tubes. A BD FACSAria II and a panel including CD45RO, CCR7, CD25, CD127, CD95 and CD27 were used to sort naive, central memory, regulatory and stem cell-like memory CD4+ T cells. All sorted populations exceeded 95% purity. Right away, PBMCs were isolated by Lymphoprep density gradient centrifugation and were stained directly, with no culture step. To minimize batch effects, samples were stained and sorted in pairs, one healthy donor with one patient per experiment.

Study-wide conclusions, independent of this receptor: PCR might favor shorter templates, but patient and control samples were amplified and corrected together, so any skew would affect both groups equally. Naive, central memory and regulatory TCRB repertoires appeared to be more similar among patients than among healthy donors. Type 1 diabetes patients showed a moderate but significant shortening of TCRB CDR3 length in all four CD4+ subsets. Because small numbers of individuals were included in the HLA sub-analyses, any influence of HLA type on TCRB rearrangement was left unresolved. Because cDNA was sequenced instead of genomic DNA, highly expressing activated cells could be over-represented, though the groups showed no difference in activation or CD3 levels. Patients with type 1 diabetes made fewer insertions and deleted more nucleotides at VDJ recombination sites, implying thymic rearrangement abnormalities.

This TCR was sampled from a woman aged 18 to 35 in good health. This sequence uses TRBV19 and TRBJ1-3, with TRBD1 perhaps the D gene, on 6 matching bases. Sequencing was performed on central memory CD4+ T cells from blood. The encoded CDR3 is CATSTGSSGNTIYF. DNA sequence: TGTGCCACCTCGACAGGCTCCTCTGGAAACACCATATATTTT.